This is a list of T cell receptor beta chains from one sample in a study of vaccination and CD4 T cells after COVID-19. No cognate antigen is known for these TCRs. TCRdb processed the PCR reads anew with MiXCR; each CDR3 protein has one entry. Of some 15,000 distinct CDR3 sequences listed, about 26% are singletons. Material for sequencing was cultured CD4+ T cells from blood. These receptors were collected from a human donor with COVID-19. Each CDR3 is given with its conserved first and last residue. The order of the fields is J gene, CDR3 length, clone size, V gene, D gene, CDR3 protein, CDR3 DNA. The D gene is left open where the match is weak. Clone size appears in some rows only: once, few, many, or a class for an expanded clone.

>TRBJ2-1|15|.|TRBV6-1|TRBD2
CASSAPSGGAGEQFF
TGTGCCAGCAGTGCCCCTAGCGGGGGGGCCGGTGAGCAGTTCTTC
>TRBJ1-4|11|few|TRBV27|.
CASSSGEKLFF
TGTGCCAGCAGCTCGGGTGAAAAACTGTTTTTT
>TRBJ1-5|14|few|TRBV5-8|.
CASIRGGISEPQHF
TGTGCCAGCATTCGTGGGGGAATTAGTGAGCCCCAGCATTTT
>TRBJ2-5|16|few|TRBV11-2|TRBD2
CASSSGRTGGRETQYF
TGTGCCAGCAGCTCCGGGCGCACGGGAGGAAGGGAGACCCAGTACTTC
>TRBJ1-4|17|few|TRBV7-2|.
CASSLGLLPTGGEKLFF
TGTGCCAGCAGCTTAGGCCTTCTCCCGACAGGAGGGGAAAAACTGTTTTTT
>TRBJ1-1|13|once|TRBV16|.
CASSPGTNTEAFF
TGTGCCAGCAGCCCGGGGACGAACACTGAAGCTTTCTTT
>TRBJ2-1|16|.|TRBV14|TRBD2
CASSQVGLAGVYEQFF
TGTGCCAGCAGCCAAGTGGGACTAGCGGGGGTGTATGAGCAGTTCTTC
>TRBJ1-6|15|.|TRBV5-1|.
CASSLEGRTNSPLHF
TGCGCCAGCAGCTTGGAAGGGAGGACCAATTCACCCCTCCACTTT
>TRBJ2-7|13|few|TRBV7-2|.
CASSLVQAYEQYF
TGTGCCAGCAGCTTAGTTCAAGCGTACGAGCAGTACTTC
>TRBJ1-1|13|few|TRBV5-6|.
CASSYDGNTEAFF
TGTGCCAGCAGTTACGACGGGAACACTGAAGCTTTCTTT
>TRBJ1-2|14|few|TRBV6-1|.
CASSEVQDRHGYTF
TGTGCCAGCAGTGAAGTGCAGGACCGTCACGGCTACACCTTC
>TRBJ1-1|13|medium-sized|TRBV15|.
CATAGNPGTEAFF
TGTGCCACCGCAGGGAATCCGGGCACTGAAGCTTTCTTT
>TRBJ2-2|16|.|TRBV12-3/TRBV12-4|TRBD2
CASRTAGGGRAGELFF
TGTGCCAGCAGAACAGCTGGCGGGGGGAGGGCCGGGGAGCTGTTTTTT
>TRBJ1-1|15|.|TRBV28|.
CASSPPQGWGTEAFF
TGTGCCAGCAGTCCCCCCCAGGGTTGGGGAACTGAAGCTTTCTTT
>TRBJ1-2|12|few|TRBV10-2|.
CASSEGPYGYTF
TGCGCCAGCAGTGAAGGGCCTTATGGCTACACCTTC
>TRBJ2-1|14|.|TRBV2|TRBD2
CASSVNGGRDEQFF
TGTGCCAGCAGTGTAAACGGAGGGAGGGATGAGCAGTTCTTC
>TRBJ1-2|14|.|TRBV9|TRBD1
CASSARGVRDGYTF
TGTGCCAGCAGCGCCAGGGGGGTTAGGGACGGCTACACCTTC
>TRBJ1-2|13|.|TRBV6-5|TRBD1
CASSYGQEYGYTF
TGTGCCAGCAGTTACGGACAGGAGTATGGCTACACCTTC
>TRBJ2-1|16|.|TRBV11-3|TRBD2
CASSQLTGTSVNEQFF
TGTGCCAGCAGCCAACTAACCGGGACTAGTGTCAATGAGCAGTTCTTC
>TRBJ1-5|15|.|TRBV6-1|TRBD1
CASRRTGPPNQPQHF
TGTGCCAGCAGACGGACAGGACCGCCCAATCAGCCCCAGCATTTT
>TRBJ2-3|14|few|TRBV15|TRBD1
CATSTLGQGGTQYF
TGTGCCACCAGCACCTTGGGACAGGGGGGTACGCAGTATTTT
>TRBJ1-5|16|medium-sized|TRBV21-1|.
CASSKEQGRSNQPQHF
TGTGCCAGCAGCAAAGAGCAAGGTCGGAGCAATCAGCCCCAGCATTTT
>TRBJ1-5|15|.|TRBV24-1|TRBD1
CATSEWDRTSQPQHF
TGTGCCACCAGTGAGTGGGACAGGACGTCTCAGCCCCAGCATTTT
>TRBJ2-2|15|few|TRBV27|.
CASSFQSGWGGELFF
TGTGCCAGCAGTTTCCAGTCCGGATGGGGCGGGGAGCTGTTTTTT
>TRBJ2-5|15|.|TRBV4-1|.
CASSQVPRNQETQYF
TGCGCCAGCAGCCAAGTCCCTCGGAACCAAGAGACCCAGTACTTC
>TRBJ1-4|15|.|TRBV6-1|TRBD1
CASGRLQGLGEKLFF
TGTGCCAGCGGACGTCTACAGGGGCTGGGTGAAAAACTGTTTTTT
>TRBJ2-7|15|.|TRBV11-2|.
CASSLDRDLGYEQYF
TGTGCCAGCAGCTTAGACAGGGATTTGGGCTACGAGCAGTACTTC
>TRBJ1-2|15|few|TRBV6-5|TRBD1
CASSYSGQELYGYTF
TGTGCCAGCAGTTACTCGGGACAGGAACTCTATGGCTACACCTTC